Following are 9 T cell receptor beta chains from one sample sequenced in a study of Ad26.COV2.S vaccination and SARS-CoV-2 variants. Assay: immunoSEQ multiplex PCR; the TCRdb copy retains only in-frame clones and omits some. The sample lists around 370,000 clones, about 85% occurring once. Treatment meaning: some 20 received Ad26.COV2.S at low or high dose, single or two shots; a few received placebo; per-sample allocation not given. Collection of the samples took place on day 63 after the first injection of vaccine or placebo. The sequencing here drew on peripheral blood, taken in a trial of Ad26.COV2.S vaccine versus placebo. These receptors originate from a person between 18 and 59 years old who received the Ad26.COV2.S COVID-19 vaccine or a placebo.

The chain combines TRBV10-3 with TRBJ1-4; D is ambiguous. Trimming removed 0 bases from V and 5 bases from J, with 1 base in between. CDR3 size: 12 residues. CDR1 is ENHRY and CDR2 is SYGVKD in the germline V gene. CDR3 sequence: CAISESNEKLFF. The DNA for the CDR3 is TGTGCCATCAGTGAGTCCAATGAAAAACTGTTTTTT.

By share, this clone counts as medium-sized. The genes are TRBV19 and TRBJ2-7, with 11 nucleotides matching TRBD2. The germline V gene has CDR1 LNHDA and CDR2 SQIVND (reference sequence). CDR3 size: 15 residues. V lost 6 bases to trimming and J lost 4 bases; unmatched junction nucleotides: 8. CDR3 DNA sequence: TGTGCCAGTAGGATCCTAGCGGGGGGAGGATACGAGCAGTACTTC. This translates into CASRILAGGGYEQYF.

This chain joins TRBV7-9 and TRBJ1-1, with 9 bases that match TRBD1. The CDR3 has 17 amino acids. CDR1 and CDR2 (germline): SEHNR, FQNEAQ (reference sequence). Losses at the gene ends were 0 bases for V and 3 bases for J; bases not matched to a gene: 8. CDR3 DNA sequence: TGTGCCAGCAGCTTAGCGGGACAGGGCGGGATGGACACTGAAGCTTTCTTT. Its translation is CASSLAGQGGMDTEAFF.

V is TRBV27 and J is TRBJ2-7, with D unresolved. V gave up 4 bases and J gave up 12 bases, with 16 bases separating them. The CDR3 consists of 12 residues. Germline V gene data show CDR1 as MNHEY and CDR2 as SMNVEV (reference sequence). The CDR3 spells CASSSDRVWRYF. Written as DNA, the CDR3 is TGTGCCAGCAGTTCCGATAGGGTTTGGCGGTACTTC.

This clone was seen once. The chain couples TRBV5-6 to TRBJ2-3, with 10 nucleotides matching TRBD2. J lost 9 bases, V lost 4 bases, and 17 bases had no gene match. Germline loops: CDR1 SGHDT, CDR2 YYEEEE. The CDR3 has 17 residues. The CDR3 DNA is TGTGCCAGCAGCGCATCTCTACTAGCGGGGCCCTCCGGAACGCAGTATTTT. It encodes CASSASLLAGPSGTQYF.

The count of this clone is one. The sample contains more than one DNA sequence encoding this CDR3. The rearrangement uses TRBV5-1 and TRBJ1-1, with TRBD1 matching 7 bases. CDR3 size: 15 residues. Trimming took 0 bases from V and 1 from J; bases not matched to a gene: 3. Germline V lookup: CDR1 SGHRS, CDR2 YFSETQ. CDR3 loop: CASSLEGQPNTEAFF. The CDR3 DNA reads TGCGCCAGCAGCTTGGAGGGACAGCCGAACACTGAAGCTTTCTTT.

The rearrangement links TRBV4-3 to TRBJ2-5; possibly TRBD1 or TRBD2 for D (6 bases each). V lost 0 bases to trimming and J lost 1 base, with 12 bases between them. Germline values: CDR1 LGHNA, CDR2 YSLEER. The CDR3 spans 16 residues. This chain's CDR3 is CASSQDPPGAQETQYF. DNA for the CDR3: TGCGCCAGCAGCCAAGATCCGCCGGGGGCCCAAGAGACCCAGTACTTC.

This chain joins TRBV18 and TRBJ2-1; 8 bases match TRBD1. Germline V gene lookup returns CDR1 KGHSH and CDR2 LQKENI. The ends lost 2 bases at V and 5 bases at J; junction bases unmatched: 5. CDR3 length: 15 residues. In DNA form, the CDR3 reads TGTGCCAGCTCACCAGGACAGGGTAATAACAATGAGCAGTTCTTC. Amino acids: CASSPGQGNNNEQFF.

This rearrangement joins TRBV30 to TRBJ2-5; unclear D gene. The CDR3 length is 13 residues. The germline V and J ends were trimmed by 0 bases and 1 base, with 6 bases remaining between them. Germline CDR1 and CDR2: GTSNPN and SVGIG (reference sequence). The CDR3: CAWSVLLQETQYF. CDR3 in DNA: TGTGCCTGGAGTGTGCTGCTCCAAGAGACCCAGTACTTC.